This passage covers 18 T cell receptor beta chains from one sample sequenced in a study of CD8+CD57+ T cells in acquired aplastic anemia. Profiling of TCR beta VDJ combinations and CDR3 sequences used genomic DNA as template. TCRdb itself ran the reads through MiXCR, one entry per CDR3 protein. The data contain 310,000 or so distinct CDR3 sequences, 45% to 65% of them singletons. The patients chosen for sequencing had shown expansion of CD8+CD57+ cells (detected by flow cytometry). Material for sequencing was sorted CD4+, CD8+, or CD8+CD57+ T cells (not recorded which) from PBMCs. The receptors here all came from a human donor with aplastic anemia.

The chain couples TRBV20-1 to TRBJ1-3; D unclear. CDR1 and CDR2 (germline): DFQATT, SNEGSKA (reference sequence). The V end lost 6 bases, the J end lost 7 bases, and 10 bases lay between the germline ends. CDR3 length: 11 residues. CDR3 loop: CSAHIRNTIYF. CDR3 DNA sequence: TGCAGTGCCCATATCAGGAACACCATATATTTT.

The chain couples TRBV9 to TRBJ1-6, with D hard to call. V lost 5 bases and J 8 bases, leaving 11 bases between the germline ends. Looked up from germline, CDR1 is SGDLS and CDR2 is YYNGEE. The CDR3 length is 13 residues. The CDR3 DNA follows: TGTGCCAGCAGTTACTCGAGATATTCACCCCTCCACTTT. This translates into CASSYSRYSPLHF.

This clonotype was seen a few times. V and J are TRBV15 and TRBJ1-5; D unresolved. The V end was cut by 3 bases, the J end by 1 base, with 13 bases between. The V gene's germline CDR1 is LNHNV and CDR2 YYDKDF (reference sequence). This CDR3 has 16 residues. The CDR3 region has the DNA TGTGCCACCAGCAGGAGATTTTCGGGGAGCAATCAGCCCCAGCATTTT. Amino acids: CATSRRFSGSNQPQHF.

Here the CDR3 reads CAISGTSGLRGSYEQYF. The CDR3 bases are TGTGCCATCAGCGGGACTAGCGGACTCCGGGGCTCCTACGAGCAGTACTTC. This rearrangement joins TRBV10-3 to TRBJ2-7; 11 bases are shared with TRBD2. Germline values: CDR1 ENHRY, CDR2 SYGVKD. Trimming removed 6 bases from V and 0 bases from J; junction bases left unmatched: 10. This CDR3 comprises 17 residues.

This clonotype was observed at least ten times. J is TRBJ2-1 and V is TRBV9; 8 positions match TRBD2. The CDR3 extends over 15 amino acids. Per the germline V gene, CDR1 is SGDLS and CDR2 is YYNGEE. Unmatched junction bases numbered 3, after V lost 0 bases and J lost 4 bases. For the CDR3, the DNA is TGTGCCAGCAGCGTAGGCAGCGGGAGTTACAATGAGCAGTTCTTC. Its translation: CASSVGSGSYNEQFF.

This chain's CDR3 is CASSLGWDRGYEQYF. In nucleotides, the CDR3 is TGTGCCAGCAGCTTGGGGTGGGACAGGGGCTACGAGCAGTACTTC. The rearrangement joins TRBV5-5 to TRBJ2-7, with 10 bases aligning to TRBD1. Looked up from germline, CDR1 is SGHKS and CDR2 is YYEKEE (reference sequence). J was trimmed by 3 bases and V by 0 bases; bases with no gene match: 3. CDR3 length: 15 amino acids.

This clonotype was seen many times. The CDR3 sequence: CASSSSWGPQAFF. In nucleotides, the CDR3 is TGTGCCAGCAGCTCCTCATGGGGGCCCCAAGCTTTCTTT. The chain is built from TRBV5-8 and TRBJ1-1, with D perhaps matching TRBD1 (6 bases). From germline, CDR1 is SGHTS and CDR2 YDEGEE. Trimming removed 3 bases from V and 9 bases from J, with 15 bases in between. The CDR3 runs 13 residues.

This clonotype was detected many times. This chain joins TRBV6-5 and TRBJ1-2; D may be TRBD1 (5 bases). With 5 bases removed from V and 2 bases from J, the gap between germline ends came to 15 bases. This CDR3 has 15 amino acids. The germline gives CDR1 MNHEY, CDR2 SVGAGI. Here the CDR3 reads CASSRDLTLNYGYTF. The DNA for the CDR3 is TGTGCCAGCAGTCGGGACCTGACACTGAACTATGGCTACACCTTC.

This clonotype was picked up a small number of times. The chain couples TRBV29-1 to TRBJ2-3; no definite D call. Looked up from germline, CDR1 is SQVTM and CDR2 is ANQGSEA. Trimming left V 7 bases short and J 2 bases short, with 4 bases between. The CDR3 loop spans 10 amino acids. The CDR3 loop is CSAHTDTQYF. The CDR3, as DNA: TGCAGCGCGCACACAGATACGCAGTATTTT.

The chain joins TRBV11-2 to TRBJ2-3; D is uncertain. Deletions cut 8 bases from V and 2 bases from J, with 8 bases between. The CDR3 sequence is 12 residues long. Germline V CDR1 and CDR2: SGHAT, FQNNGV. The CDR3 DNA follows: TGTGCCAGCGCGGCAGACACAGATACGCAGTATTTT. Protein product: CASAADTDTQYF.

This clonotype came up a few times. The gene calls are TRBV20-1 and TRBJ2-5, with D tentatively TRBD1 (5 bases). V lost 2 bases, J lost 5 bases, and 9 bases lay in between. Germline CDR1 DFQATT, CDR2 SNEGSKA (reference sequence). This CDR3 comprises 12 residues. This CDR3 reads CSARRQSETQYF. Here the CDR3 DNA reads TGCAGTGCTAGAAGACAGTCGGAGACCCAGTACTTC.

V and J are TRBV2 and TRBJ2-5; perhaps TRBD1 as D (5 bases). Deletions cut 4 bases from V and 5 bases from J, with 8 bases between. The CDR3 loop spans 12 amino acids. In germline, CDR1 is SNHLY, CDR2 FYNNEI. CDR3 protein: CASSGGAETQYF. The CDR3 DNA is TGTGCCAGCAGTGGGGGCGCCGAGACCCAGTACTTC.

The chain carries TRBV24-1 and TRBJ2-5; perhaps TRBD2 as D (6 bases). The CDR3 runs to 14 residues. CDR1 is KGHDR, CDR2 SFDVKD, per germline. V lost 4 bases to trimming and J lost 1 base, with 9 bases between them. The CDR3 spells CATSESTSQETQYF. The CDR3 DNA reads as TGTGCCACCAGTGAGTCGACTAGCCAAGAGACCCAGTACTTC.

The rearrangement uses TRBV25-1 and TRBJ1-1, with D perhaps matching TRBD1 (6 bases). The CDR3 is 14 residues long. V dropped 5 bases and J dropped 3 bases, with 13 bases sitting between them. Germline CDR1 reads MGHDK; CDR2 reads SYGVNS. In nucleotides, the CDR3 is TGTGCCAGCAGTTTACAGGGAGGGGACACTGAAGCTTTCTTT. Its translation is CASSLQGGDTEAFF. The whole variable domain, remainder taken from reference TRBV25-1 and TRBJ1-1, is EADIYQTPRYLVIGTGKKITLECSQTMGHDKMYWYQQDPGMELHLIHYSYGVNSTEKGDLSSESTVSRIRTEHFPLTLESARPSHTSQYLCASSLQGGDTEAFFGQGTRLTVV.

This clonotype was observed at least ten times. V is TRBV10-1 and J is TRBJ2-7; D is unclear. Germline V lookup: CDR1 WNHNN, CDR2 SYGVQD (reference sequence). Trimming removed 5 bases at V and 2 bases at J, with 10 bases between. This CDR3 has 13 residues. In DNA, the CDR3 is TGCGCCAGCAGTCCTGCCCAGGCCTACGAGCAGTACTTC. As protein: CASSPAQAYEQYF.

The chain carries TRBV29-1 and TRBJ2-1; D is uncertain. The CDR3 has 15 residues. Germline lookup yields CDR1 SQVTM and CDR2 ANQGSEA. Trimming pared 3 bases from V and 0 bases from J, leaving 12 bases between. The CDR3 region is CSVESTVSSYNEQFF. For the CDR3, the DNA is TGCAGCGTTGAGTCAACGGTCAGCTCCTACAATGAGCAGTTCTTC.

Points on this clonotype: This clone may be a read error of a much larger clone one base away. The chain links TRBV11-2 to TRBJ2-5; TRBD2 agrees at 8 bases. Losses at the gene ends were 3 bases for V and 7 bases for J; bases not matched to a gene: 13. Per the germline V gene, CDR1 is SGHAT and CDR2 is FQNNGV. The CDR3 totals 16 residues. CDR3 sequence (DNA): TGTGCCAGCAGCTTGGGGGCGGGAGGCCCGCCAGGGACCCAGTACTTC. It is translated as CASSLGAGGPPGTQYF.

The V call is TRBV19, the J call TRBJ2-7, with D possibly called TRBD1 or TRBD2 (5 bases each). The DNA end lines up better with TRBJ2-5; the J call may be wrong. The germline CDR1 and CDR2 sequences are LNHDA and SQIVND (reference sequence). The CDR3 contains 15 residues. This CDR3 reads CASSIPGTMGETQYF. The CDR3 DNA sequence: TGTGCCAGTAGTATCCCCGGGACGATGGGAGAGACCCAGTACTTC.